This TCR beta chain was obtained from a study of prognosis after radiotherapy for stage I lung cancer (dated by TCRdb to the early 2020s). In terms of the full investigation: Between early 2018 and January 2019, under 20 patients with stage I NSCLC were enrolled in Nanjing, China. Using image-guided IMRT or VMAT, SBRT was delivered in 3 to 5 fractions at a biologically effective dose of at least 100 Gy. About 20% of the 19 patients developed distant metastases after SBRT, at a median of roughly seven months; the other 15 showed no significant progression. A total of around 40 blood samples from roughly 20 patients were sequenced, with one sample obtained before and one obtained after SBRT for each patient. Among the enrolled patients, fewer than 15 had newly diagnosed primary stage I lung tumors, while five had oligometastatic NSCLC following surgical resection of the primary tumor. Peripheral blood TCR beta repertoires were profiled in stage I NSCLC patients before and after stereotactic body radiotherapy, and the repertoires were related to distant failure. No patient received concurrent therapy alongside SBRT. Squamous cell carcinoma histology was identified in roughly 7 patients, and adenocarcinoma histology was identified in about twelve patients. The cohort was made up of about a dozen men and several women, with a median age of around 78 years and an age range of roughly 50 to 95 years. Every patient was regarded as medically inoperable, because of comorbidities in over 10 cases and refusal of surgery in more than 5 cases. Here is what the overall study found, with its caveats: The study was limited by its small cohort and short follow-up, and the findings require independent validation. No determination of tumor specificity was made for expanded TCR clones. No adjustment for multiple comparisons was applied to any of the reported P values. After SBRT, the count of unique TCR clones dropped from a median of about 10,000 beforehand to some 7,000 afterward (Wilcoxon paired P=0.011). TRBV and TRBJ usage frequencies reportedly varied with metastasis status, involving two V genes at baseline and fewer than 10 V and two J genes after SBRT. Post-SBRT Shannon entropy and its change from baseline were lower in patients who developed distant metastases; baseline Shannon entropy was not associated with metastases.

All patients had node-negative disease on CT and PET/CT, and none had a history of other malignancies or had previously received chemotherapy or radiotherapy. At each of two time points, roughly 6 milliliters of peripheral venous blood were collected in EDTA tubes. PBMCs were isolated by Ficoll-Paque Plus density-gradient centrifugation. Right after collection, samples were kept at -80 degrees C until analysis. Two rounds of multiplex PCR were performed to amplify the TCR beta CDR3 region from genomic DNA. In the first round of PCR, primers specific to each TRBV and TRBJ gene were used, and the primer sequences are filed in Chinese patent CN105087789A. Universal primers were used in the second round of PCR. The Roche High Pure PCR Template Preparation Kit was used to extract genomic DNA from frozen PBMCs. The libraries underwent paired-end sequencing with 151 bp reads on an Illumina HiSeq 3000. For the original study's pipeline: Raw reads lacking the multiplex PCR primer sequences were removed with CutAdapt. High-quality paired reads were merged into contigs with PEAR. MiXCR assigned TRB V, D and J gene segments to each contig by aligning to reference sequences. CDR3 sequences were clustered by base quality and sequence similarity to remove sequencing errors. Shannon entropy normalized by the natural log of productive TCR sequence number was used as the measure of diversity. Clonality was defined as one minus Shannon entropy divided by the natural log of the number of unique clonotypes. The Youden index of ROC curves was used to select progression-free survival cut-offs for repertoire metrics, and analyses were performed in R 3.5.3. Through fastp at Q25 and MiXCR, TCRdb rebuilt clones from the public reads, retaining in-frame beta chains. Under each unique CDR3 protein, matching rows form one entry showing the most common genes and DNA. What appears here as the V and J calls and clone size reflects TCRdb's work, not the paper's. The sample table shows 30,000 or so distinct CDR3 sequences, and around 30% are seen once. The top ten hold around 30% of the sample.

This clonotype has at least ten counts. What antigen it recognizes has not been identified. Base-call qualities are not available, and no considerably larger clone is one nucleotide away. Per the germline V gene (reference sequence), PRHDT is the CDR1 and FYEKMQ is the CDR2. Relative to germline, V is 4 bases shorter and J is 6 bases shorter, with 25 bases between their ends. The CDR3 spans 18 residues, from the cysteine through the phenylalanine. Only CDR3 DNA is held: 54 bases, read in frame from base 1. Sequenced material: PBMCs, taken before or after stereotactic body radiation therapy (not recorded which). In this chain, TRBV13 is recombined with TRBJ2-1, with no confident D gene call. This clonotype was obtained from a donor aged 50 or older with non-small cell lung cancer. The nucleotides read TGTGCCAGCAGCTCCTGGGGTGGCTTTCGAGAGGATTCCAATGAGCAGTTCTTC. Its product reads: CASSSWGGFREDSNEQFF.